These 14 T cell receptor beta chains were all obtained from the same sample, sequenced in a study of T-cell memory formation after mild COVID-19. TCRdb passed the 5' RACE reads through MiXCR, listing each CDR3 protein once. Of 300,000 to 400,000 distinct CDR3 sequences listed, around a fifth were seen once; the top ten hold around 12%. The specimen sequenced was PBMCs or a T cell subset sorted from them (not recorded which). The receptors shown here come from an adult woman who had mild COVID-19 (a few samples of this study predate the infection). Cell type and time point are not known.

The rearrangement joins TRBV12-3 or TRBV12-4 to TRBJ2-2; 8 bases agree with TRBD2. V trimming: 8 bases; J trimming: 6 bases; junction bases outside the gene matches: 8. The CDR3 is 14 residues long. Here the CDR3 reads CASFRAGVAGELFF. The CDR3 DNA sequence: TGTGCCAGCTTCCGAGCGGGAGTCGCCGGGGAGCTGTTTTTT.

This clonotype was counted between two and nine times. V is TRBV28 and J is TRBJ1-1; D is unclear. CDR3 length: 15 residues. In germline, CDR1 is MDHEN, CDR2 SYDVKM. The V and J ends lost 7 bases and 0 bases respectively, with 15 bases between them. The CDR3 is CASTRPTVMNTEAFF. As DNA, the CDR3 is TGTGCCAGCACCCGACCTACCGTCATGAACACTGAAGCTTTCTTT.

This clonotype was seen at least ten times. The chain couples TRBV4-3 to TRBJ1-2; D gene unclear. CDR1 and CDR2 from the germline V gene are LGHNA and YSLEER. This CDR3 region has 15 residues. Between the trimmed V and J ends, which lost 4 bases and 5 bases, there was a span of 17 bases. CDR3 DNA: TGCGCCAGCAGCCCAAGCGGCGCGTTTTATTATGGCTACACCTTC. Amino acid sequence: CASSPSGAFYYGYTF.

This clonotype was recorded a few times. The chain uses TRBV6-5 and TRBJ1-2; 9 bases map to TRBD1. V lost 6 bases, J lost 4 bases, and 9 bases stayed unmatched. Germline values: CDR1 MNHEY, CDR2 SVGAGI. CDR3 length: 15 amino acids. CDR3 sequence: CASRGSGTGFYGYTF. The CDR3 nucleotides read TGTGCCAGCAGAGGATCCGGGACAGGGTTCTATGGCTACACCTTC.

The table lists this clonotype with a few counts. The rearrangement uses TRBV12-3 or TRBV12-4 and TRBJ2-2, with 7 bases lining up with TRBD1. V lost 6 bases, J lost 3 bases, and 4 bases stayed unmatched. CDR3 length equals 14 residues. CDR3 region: CASRTGVDTGELFF. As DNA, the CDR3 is TGTGCCAGCAGAACAGGGGTGGACACCGGGGAGCTGTTTTTT.

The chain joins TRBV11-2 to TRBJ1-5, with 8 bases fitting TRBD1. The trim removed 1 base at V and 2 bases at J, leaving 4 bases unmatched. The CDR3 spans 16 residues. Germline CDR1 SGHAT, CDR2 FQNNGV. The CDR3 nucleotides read TGTGCCAGCAGCTTAGGGACAGGGTCGCGCAATCAGCCCCAGCATTTT. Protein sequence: CASSLGTGSRNQPQHF.

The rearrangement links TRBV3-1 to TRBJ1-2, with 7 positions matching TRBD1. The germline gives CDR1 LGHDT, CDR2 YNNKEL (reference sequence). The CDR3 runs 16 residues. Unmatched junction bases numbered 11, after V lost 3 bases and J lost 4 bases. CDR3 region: CASSQANRGPGYGYTF. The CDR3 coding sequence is TGTGCCAGCAGCCAGGCTAACAGGGGACCGGGCTATGGCTACACCTTC.

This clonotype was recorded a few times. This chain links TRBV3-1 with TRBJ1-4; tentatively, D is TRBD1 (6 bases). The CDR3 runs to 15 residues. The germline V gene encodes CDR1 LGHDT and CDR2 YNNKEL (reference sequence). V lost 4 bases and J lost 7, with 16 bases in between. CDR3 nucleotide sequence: TGTGCCAGCAGCCGAGAATCAGGGGTAGCTGAAAAACTGTTTTTT. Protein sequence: CASSRESGVAEKLFF. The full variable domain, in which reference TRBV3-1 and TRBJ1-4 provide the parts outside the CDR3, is DTAVSQTPKYLVTQMGNDKSIKCEQNLGHDTMYWYKQDSKKFLKIMFSYNNKELIINETVPNRFSPKSPDKAHLNLHINSLELGDSAVYFCASSRESGVAEKLFFGSGTQLSVL.

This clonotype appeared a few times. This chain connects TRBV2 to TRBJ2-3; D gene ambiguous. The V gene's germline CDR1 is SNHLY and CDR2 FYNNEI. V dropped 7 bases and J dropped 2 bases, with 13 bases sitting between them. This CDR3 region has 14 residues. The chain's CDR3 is CASKPRAATDTQYF. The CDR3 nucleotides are TGTGCCAGCAAACCTAGGGCCGCCACAGATACGCAGTATTTT.

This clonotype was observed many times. The DNA for the CDR3 is TGTGCCAGCAGCCAAGATTTTAAGGCTAGCGGGGGCAATGAGCAGTTCTTC. The encoded protein is CASSQDFKASGGNEQFF. The V and J genes are TRBV4-2 and TRBJ2-1; 10 bases are shared with TRBD2. Germline lookup yields CDR1 LGHNA and CDR2 YNFKEQ. V trimming: 0 bases; J trimming: 6 bases; junction bases outside the gene matches: 8. The CDR3 length is 17 residues.

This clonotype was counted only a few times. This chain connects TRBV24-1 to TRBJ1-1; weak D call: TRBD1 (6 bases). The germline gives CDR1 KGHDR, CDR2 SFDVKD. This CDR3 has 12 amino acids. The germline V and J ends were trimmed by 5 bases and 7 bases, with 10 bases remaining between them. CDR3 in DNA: TGTGCCACCAGTGGGGGGCGGGGTGAAGCTTTCTTT. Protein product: CATSGGRGEAFF.

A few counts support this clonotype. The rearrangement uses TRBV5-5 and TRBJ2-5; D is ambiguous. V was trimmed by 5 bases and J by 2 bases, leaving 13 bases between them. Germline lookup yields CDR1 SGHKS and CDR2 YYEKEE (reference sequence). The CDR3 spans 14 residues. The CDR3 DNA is TGTGCCAGCAGTGAACTGAAAGCGCAAGAGACCCAGTACTTC. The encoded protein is CASSELKAQETQYF.

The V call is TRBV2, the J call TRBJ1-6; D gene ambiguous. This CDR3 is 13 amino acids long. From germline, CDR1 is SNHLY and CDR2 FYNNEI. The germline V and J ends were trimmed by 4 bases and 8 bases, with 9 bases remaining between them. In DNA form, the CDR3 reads TGTGCCAGCAGTGGCCTCCCTGATTCACCCCTCCACTTT. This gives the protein CASSGLPDSPLHF.

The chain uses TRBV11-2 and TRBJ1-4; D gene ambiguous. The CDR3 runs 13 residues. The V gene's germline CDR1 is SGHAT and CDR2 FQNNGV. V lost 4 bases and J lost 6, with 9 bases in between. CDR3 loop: CASSSHLDEKLFF. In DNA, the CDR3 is TGTGCCAGCAGCTCGCACCTTGATGAAAAACTGTTTTTT.